These 25 T cell receptor beta chains share one sample of origin, sequenced in a study of identical twins. TCRdb re-analysed the 5' RACE reads in MiXCR, keeping a single row per CDR3 protein. The table has approximately 210,000 distinct CDR3 sequences, 5% to 7% seen once. This same sample was also taken into another study, of T cells expressing NK-cell markers.

The source material was CD8+ T cells sorted from blood. The source of these receptors is a woman between 18 and 29 years old in good health.

In its sample, this clonotype was seen many times. The rearrangement links TRBV7-9 to TRBJ1-5; D not resolved. Germline V lookup: CDR1 SEHNR, CDR2 FQNEAQ (reference sequence). V was cut by 4 bases and J by 2 bases, with 3 bases left in between. The CDR3 is 12 residues long. CDR3 sequence (DNA): TGTGCCAGCAGCTCCGGCAATCAGCCCCAGCATTTT. Protein sequence: CASSSGNQPQHF.

This clonotype was seen repeatedly, ten times or more. The gene calls are TRBV4-3 and TRBJ2-1; the D is unclear. Germline V gives CDR1 LGHNA, CDR2 YSLEER. V was shortened by 1 base and J by 7 bases, with 11 bases between the two germline ends. This CDR3 comprises 14 residues. The CDR3 loop is CASSQGVSGNEQFF. Written as DNA, the CDR3 is TGCGCCAGCAGCCAAGGGGTTTCTGGTAATGAGCAGTTCTTC.

This clonotype has a handful of counts. The genes are TRBV9 and TRBJ2-7, with TRBD2 matching 10 bases. Germline V gives CDR1 SGDLS, CDR2 YYNGEE. The junction had 9 bases not matched to a gene; V was cut back by 3 bases and J by 6 bases. The CDR3 runs 15 residues. CDR3 sequence: CASSGPSGSSSEQYF. CDR3 coding DNA: TGTGCCAGCAGCGGGCCTAGCGGGAGTTCCAGCGAGCAGTACTTC. The complete variable domain, with remaining parts taken from reference TRBV9 and TRBJ2-7, reads DSGVTQTPKHLITATGQRVTLRCSPRSGDLSVYWYQQSLDQGLQFLIQYYNGEERAKGNILERFSAQQFPDLHSELNLSSLELGDSALYFCASSGPSGSSSEQYFGPGTRLTVT.

The chain recombines TRBV5-8 with TRBJ2-1, with D perhaps TRBD1 or TRBD2 (5 bases each). Trimming removed 9 bases at V and 1 base at J, with 17 bases between. Per germline, CDR1 SGHTS and CDR2 YDEGEE. The CDR3 is made up of 15 amino acids. This CDR3 is CAIGTRLHSYNEQFF. DNA for the CDR3: TGTGCCATTGGGACCAGGCTCCATTCCTACAATGAGCAGTTCTTC.

The chain has TRBV20-1 and TRBJ1-1, with D perhaps matching TRBD1 (6 bases). The germline V and J ends were trimmed by 3 bases and 4 bases, with 15 bases remaining between them. Germline CDR1 and CDR2: DFQATT and SNEGSKA (reference sequence). This CDR3 contains 14 residues. The CDR3 DNA follows: TGCAGTGCTAGGGCACAGGGAGCGGTCACTGAAGCTTTCTTT. It encodes CSARAQGAVTEAFF.

This clonotype was counted between two and nine times. The chain joins TRBV20-1 to TRBJ2-7; TRBD2 matches at 8 bases. The trim removed 6 bases at V and 0 bases at J, leaving 4 bases unmatched. Germline V CDR1 and CDR2: DFQATT, SNEGSKA (reference sequence). This CDR3 is 13 amino acids long. The DNA of the CDR3 is TGCAGTGCAAATAGCGGGATCTCCTACGAGCAGTACTTC. It is translated as CSANSGISYEQYF.

The CDR3 bases are TGCAGCGTTGAAGATCGGGTTAGGGGGGACGAGGAGACCCAGTACTTC. Translation: CSVEDRVRGDEETQYF. The chain employs TRBV29-1 and TRBJ2-5, with D perhaps matching TRBD1 or TRBD2 (6 bases each). Per germline, CDR1 SQVTM and CDR2 ANQGSEA. The CDR3 runs 16 residues. The V and J ends lost 0 bases and 5 bases respectively, with 19 bases between them.

The chain carries TRBV19 and TRBJ2-1, with 9 nucleotides matching TRBD2. There are 15 residues in the CDR3. The V segment lost 8 bases and the J segment 2 bases; nucleotides outside the gene matches: 7. Germline V lookup: CDR1 LNHDA, CDR2 SQIVND (reference sequence). In DNA, the CDR3 is TGTGCCAGTGGGTCGGAGCGGGGGGCCTACAATGAGCAGTTCTTC. Protein product: CASGSERGAYNEQFF.

This clonotype was recorded a few times. V gene TRBV5-5 combines with J gene TRBJ2-7; no definite D call. Germline V gene data show CDR1 as SGHKS and CDR2 as YYEKEE (reference sequence). V was pared by 0 bases and J by 0 bases, with 10 bases between. The CDR3 is 15 amino acids. DNA of the CDR3: TGTGCCAGCAGCTTGGGTCACGCGAGCTCCTACGAGCAGTACTTC. Its translation is CASSLGHASSYEQYF.

This clonotype occurred many times. This chain uses TRBV12-3 or TRBV12-4 with TRBJ2-7; D is unclear. This CDR3 is 13 amino acids long. V gave up 1 base and J gave up 2 bases, with 6 bases separating them. The CDR3 spells CASSLGTPYEQYF. Written as DNA, the CDR3 is TGTGCCAGCAGTTTAGGGACCCCCTACGAGCAGTACTTC.

As for this clonotype: Compared with germline, one end of the junction differs, possibly owing to a read error. This sequence joins TRBV7-9 and TRBJ1-1, with D possibly TRBD1 on 6 matching bases. Germline lookup yields CDR1 SEHNR and CDR2 FQNEAQ (reference sequence). This CDR3 is 14 amino acids long. The DNA of the CDR3 is TGTGCCAGCAGCACTACCCCGACAGGTGGGGAAGGTTTCTTT. Residues: CASSTTPTGGEGFF.

This clonotype occurred many times. The J gene is TRBJ1-1, the V gene TRBV18, with TRBD1 as a possible D gene (5 bases). This CDR3 is 13 amino acids long. Germline V gene lookup returns CDR1 KGHSH and CDR2 LQKENI. Trimming pared 0 bases from V and 10 bases from J, leaving 12 bases between. The CDR3 DNA is TGTGCCAGCTCACCACCAGGGTGGGGGGGAGCTTTCTTT. Protein: CASSPPGWGGAFF.

The chain recombines TRBV9 with TRBJ1-2; D is ambiguous. Germline CDR1 reads SGDLS; CDR2 reads YYNGEE. The CDR3 is made up of 12 amino acids. The germline V and J ends were trimmed by 3 bases and 1 base, with 4 bases remaining between them. The CDR3 spells CASSANNYGYTF. DNA of the CDR3: TGTGCCAGCAGCGCCAATAACTATGGCTACACCTTC.

The table lists this clonotype with many counts. This rearrangement joins TRBV6-2 or TRBV6-3 to TRBJ1-1, with a possible D match to TRBD1 (5 bases). The ends were cut back, 7 bases at V and 1 base at J, with 10 bases in the middle. The CDR3 consists of 13 residues. Germline loops: CDR1 MNHEY, CDR2 SVGEGT. CDR3 nucleotide sequence: TGTGCCAGCAAAAAGGGGCAGAACACTGAAGCTTTCTTT. Protein: CASKKGQNTEAFF.

This chain links TRBV14 with TRBJ2-7; D gene ambiguous. Trimming took off 5 bases at V and 0 bases at J, with 11 bases between the two ends. From germline, CDR1 is SGHDN and CDR2 FVKESK. The CDR3 covers 14 residues. The CDR3 protein is CASSGRQSSYEQYF. CDR3 nucleotides: TGTGCCAGCAGCGGCAGGCAAAGCTCCTACGAGCAGTACTTC.

This chain uses TRBV27 with TRBJ2-1; 7 nucleotides align to TRBD2. Per germline, CDR1 MNHEY and CDR2 SMNVEV (reference sequence). V dropped 5 bases and J dropped 4; count of bases not matched to a gene: 8. The length of the CDR3 is 15 residues. The CDR3 sequence: CASSLVLALYNEQFF. The CDR3 DNA sequence: TGTGCCAGCAGTCTGGTACTAGCGCTATACAATGAGCAGTTCTTC.

This chain joins TRBV13 and TRBJ2-7; TRBD1 matches 7 bases. Germline V gene data show CDR1 as PRHDT and CDR2 as FYEKMQ (reference sequence). V dropped 5 bases and J dropped 5; count of bases not matched to a gene: 9. CDR3 length: 14 amino acids. Here the CDR3 reads CASSTRQGSHEQYF. The CDR3 DNA reads TGTGCCAGCAGCACCCGACAGGGTAGCCACGAGCAGTACTTC.

This clonotype has at least ten counts. The V and J genes are TRBV9 and TRBJ2-1; D is unclear. The germline V gene has CDR1 SGDLS and CDR2 YYNGEE. The CDR3 sequence is 14 residues long. Trimming stripped 5 bases from V and 1 base from J, with 10 bases between. CDR3 in DNA: TGTGCCAGCAGTCCCCCCGGGTCCTACAATGAGCAGTTCTTC. Encoded protein: CASSPPGSYNEQFF.

The chain links TRBV2 to TRBJ1-1; 7 bases map to TRBD1. The germline CDR1 and CDR2 sequences are SNHLY and FYNNEI. J was trimmed by 3 bases and V by 2 bases; bases with no gene match: 6. The CDR3 totals 15 residues. DNA for the CDR3: TGTGCCAGCAGTGAAACAGGGGCGGGGGACACTGAAGCTTTCTTT. Amino acids: CASSETGAGDTEAFF.

The sample holds a few counts of this clonotype. The V and J genes are TRBV6-2 or TRBV6-3 and TRBJ2-5; the D gene is possibly TRBD1 (5 bases). Looked up from germline, CDR1 is MNHEY and CDR2 is SVGEGT. The CDR3 length is 10 residues. Trimming pared 10 bases from V and 4 bases from J, leaving 7 bases between. For the CDR3, the DNA is TGTGCCACAGGGTTAGAGACCCAGTACTTC. Protein sequence: CATGLETQYF.

The V gene is TRBV7-9, the J gene TRBJ1-1, with unresolved D. The CDR3 runs to 12 residues. CDR1 and CDR2 (germline): SEHNR, FQNEAQ (reference sequence). V was clipped by 5 bases and J by 4 bases, with 8 bases between them. CDR3 nucleotide sequence: TGTGCCAGCAGCCCCGACCTCACTGAAGCTTTCTTT. It codes for CASSPDLTEAFF.

This clonotype was observed at least ten times. The gene calls are TRBV28 and TRBJ2-7, with 8 bases lining up with TRBD1. CDR1 is MDHEN and CDR2 is SYDVKM in the germline V gene. The CDR3 covers 15 residues. Trimming removed 3 bases from V and 3 bases from J; junction bases left unmatched: 7. This chain's CDR3 is CASSFPGQASYEQYF. In DNA form, the CDR3 reads TGTGCCAGCAGTTTTCCGGGACAGGCAAGCTACGAGCAGTACTTC.

This clonotype was seen ten or more times. The genes are TRBV18 and TRBJ2-7, with a tentative D call TRBD1 (6 bases). This CDR3 is 15 amino acids long. Trimming took off 4 bases at V and 4 bases at J, with 17 bases between the two ends. Germline CDR1 is KGHSH and CDR2 is LQKENI. This CDR3 is CASSRGFRGWYEQYF. The CDR3 region has the DNA TGTGCCAGCTCACGCGGATTCAGGGGTTGGTACGAGCAGTACTTC.

The chain is built from TRBV27 and TRBJ2-5; no reliable D call. The CDR3 spans 11 residues. Trimming left V 8 bases short and J 5 bases short, with 9 bases between. Germline V CDR1 and CDR2: MNHEY, SMNVEV (reference sequence). CDR3 coding DNA: TGTGCCAGCCGTACAAGGGAGACCCAGTACTTC. As protein: CASRTRETQYF.

The V gene is TRBV6-2 or TRBV6-3, the J gene TRBJ2-1; D might be TRBD2 (5 bases). This CDR3 region has 14 residues. V dropped 1 base and J dropped 9 bases, with 13 bases sitting between them. Germline V gene lookup returns CDR1 MNHEY and CDR2 SVGEGT. DNA for the CDR3: TGTGCCAGCAGTTACTTCCCGATTAGCGCTGAGCAGTTCTTC. It is translated as CASSYFPISAEQFF.